This T cell receptor (beta chain) was recovered during a study of blood T cell repertoires in COVID-19. About the research overall: The United States, Italy and Spain supplied acute and convalescent COVID-19 samples. Nucleic acid was either cDNA or gDNA, and it came from T cells, B-cell-depleted T cells, or PBMCs.

In the study's own analysis: How many nucleated cells were present was estimated from reference gene primer amplification. Here immunoSEQ multiplex PCR was the method, and the copy in TCRdb shows in-frame clones only, minus some. That table gives V, J and clone size, and the DNA gave D and trimming. The sample yields some 120,000 clones, around 82% seen once. Between the trimmed V and J ends, which lost 7 bases and 2 bases, there was a span of 15 bases. Germline V gene sequence: CDR1 MNHNY, CDR2 SVGAGI (reference sequence). The CDR3 length is 15 residues. The J gene is TRBJ1-5, the V gene TRBV6-6, with unresolved D. Sequencing was performed on peripheral blood. This TCR was recovered from a man older than 75 with active or convalescent COVID-19. CDR3 loop: CASTLGGLGNQPQHF. The CDR3 DNA follows: TGTGCCAGCACCCTTGGCGGGCTAGGCAATCAGCCCCAGCATTTT.